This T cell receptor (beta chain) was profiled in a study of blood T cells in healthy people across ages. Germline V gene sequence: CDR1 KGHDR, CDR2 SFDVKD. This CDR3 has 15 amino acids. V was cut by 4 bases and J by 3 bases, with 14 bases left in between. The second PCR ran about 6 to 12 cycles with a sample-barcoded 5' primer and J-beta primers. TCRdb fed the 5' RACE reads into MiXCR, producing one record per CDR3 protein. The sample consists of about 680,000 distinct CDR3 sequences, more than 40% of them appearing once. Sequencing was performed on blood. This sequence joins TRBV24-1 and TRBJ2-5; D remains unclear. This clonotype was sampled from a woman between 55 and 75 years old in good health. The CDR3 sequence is CATSDPMTGEETQYF. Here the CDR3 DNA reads TGTGCCACCAGTGACCCCATGACGGGCGAAGAGACCCAGTACTTC.